This TCR beta chain was profiled in a study of T cells in Graves' hyperthyroidism and ophthalmopathy. RNA transcripts provided the source from which TCR beta CDR3 regions were amplified. RT-PCR in the first round (using the HTBI primer set) targeted the TCR CDR3. TCRdb re-derived calls from the multiplex PCR reads in MiXCR, one entry per CDR3 protein. The sample carries about 290,000 distinct CDR3 sequences, about 14% recorded once. PBMCs were sourced from approximately 9 ml fresh peripheral blood. This clonotype was observed a few times. This receptor was taken from a woman aged 25 to 39 with Graves' hyperthyroidism that later progressed to Graves' ophthalmopathy. The sequenced sample consisted of blood.

CDR3: CASGTSGPPTTDTQYF. The DNA for the CDR3 is TGTGCCAGCGGGACTAGCGGGCCCCCGACCACGGATACGCAGTATTTT. V is TRBV7-2 and J is TRBJ2-3, with 12 bases aligning to TRBD2. V trimming: 8 bases; J trimming: 6 bases; junction bases outside the gene matches: 12. This CDR3 is 16 amino acids long. Germline loops: CDR1 SGHTA, CDR2 FQGNSA. The variable domain in full, with the rest retrieved from reference TRBV7-2 and TRBJ2-3, is GAGVSQSPSNKVTEKGKDVELRCDPISGHTALYWYRQSLGQGLEFLIYFQGNSAPDKSGLPSDRFSAERTGGSVSTLTIQRTQQEDSAVYLCASGTSGPPTTDTQYFGPGTRLTVL.